Given below is one T cell receptor (beta chain) in context. What it recognizes is unknown. This entry is derived from a study of shared clonotypes between healthy human individuals. General study findings and limits: In contrast to clonotypes shared by all four donors, non-shared clonotypes had lower generation probabilities.

This CDR3 region has 16 residues. Trimming left V 1 base short and J 2 bases short, with 11 bases between. Germline lookup yields CDR1 MGHRA and CDR2 YSYEKL. The DNA input per sorted-subset replicate PCR was 200 to 250 ng, corresponding to 25,000 to 35,000 T cell genomes. Only in-frame clones appear in the TCRdb table, and some are missing; sequencing was by immunoSEQ multiplex PCR. The sample includes fewer than 1.4 million clones, 78% of them seen just once. The clonotype originates from a man between 18 and 29 years old in good health. Some clones in this sample may be carry-over from other donors' samples. The sample consisted of memory CD4+ T cells from PBMCs. Sample subset: CD45RA-negative fraction. This rearrangement joins TRBV4-1 to TRBJ2-2; D uncertain. CDR3 sequence reads: CASSQVLTRNTGELFF. For the CDR3, the DNA is TGCGCCAGCAGCCAAGTGTTGACACGCAACACCGGGGAGCTGTTTTTT.